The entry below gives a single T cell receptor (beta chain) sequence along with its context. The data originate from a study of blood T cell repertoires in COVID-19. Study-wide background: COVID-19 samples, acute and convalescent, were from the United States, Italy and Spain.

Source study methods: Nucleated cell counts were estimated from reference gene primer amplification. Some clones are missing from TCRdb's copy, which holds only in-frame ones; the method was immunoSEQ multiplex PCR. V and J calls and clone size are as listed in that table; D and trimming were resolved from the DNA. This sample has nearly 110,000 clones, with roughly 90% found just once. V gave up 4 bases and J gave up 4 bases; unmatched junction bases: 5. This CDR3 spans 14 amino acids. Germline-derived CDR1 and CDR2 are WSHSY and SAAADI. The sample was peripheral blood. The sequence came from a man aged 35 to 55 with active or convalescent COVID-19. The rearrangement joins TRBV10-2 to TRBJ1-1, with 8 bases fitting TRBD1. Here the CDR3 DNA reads TGCGCCAGCAGTGCCCAAACAGGGGGCACTGAAGCTTTCTTT. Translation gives CASSAQTGGTEAFF.